The 27 T cell receptor beta chains listed next were all sequenced from one sample in a study of T cells expressing NK-cell markers. TCRdb derives one entry per CDR3 protein from the 5' RACE reads, leaving out DNA. This sample lists fewer than 400,000 distinct CDR3 sequences; its ten largest clones have approximately 11%. Sequenced input: blood T cells: a sorted CD56 or NKG2C T cell subset, CD4+ or CD8+ T cells, or bulk PBMC T cells (not recorded which). The receptors were gathered from a woman aged 45-60 years in good health.

The gene calls are TRBV7-9 and TRBJ2-1. The germline CDR1 and CDR2 sequences are SEHNR and FQNEAQ (reference sequence). The CDR3 has 15 residues. The CDR3 sequence: CAIHEEGYYYNEQFF.

This chain uses TRBV6-1 with TRBJ2-2; TCRdb's D call, TRBD1, is unchecked because there is no DNA. The CDR3 extends over 13 amino acids. The germline CDR1 and CDR2 sequences are MNHNS and SASEGT. CDR3 loop: CASADRGTGELFF.

The chain links TRBV9 to TRBJ1-2; with no DNA, the TCRdb D assignment of TRBD1 cannot be verified. Germline CDR1 SGDLS, CDR2 YYNGEE. This CDR3 spans 13 amino acids. The CDR3 reads CASSGTVDYGYTF. Supplemented by reference TRBV9 and TRBJ1-2, the full variable domain reads DSGVTQTPKHLITATGQRVTLRCSPRSGDLSVYWYQQSLDQGLQFLIQYYNGEERAKGNILERFSAQQFPDLHSELNLSSLELGDSALYFCASSGTVDYGYTFGSGTRLTVV.

CDR3: CASRSPHRDRTYEQYF. The chain carries TRBV6-5 and TRBJ2-7; TCRdb's D call of TRBD1 is untestable without DNA. This CDR3 is built from 16 residues. Per the germline V gene, CDR1 is MNHEY and CDR2 is SVGAGI.

The gene calls are TRBV24-1 and TRBJ1-1; the TRBD1 assignment by TCRdb is unverifiable without DNA. Germline CDR1 and CDR2: KGHDR and SFDVKD. The CDR3 is 16 residues long. The chain's CDR3 is CATSDVVGLPRSEAFF.

The chain carries TRBV6-1 and TRBJ1-3. Germline V lookup: CDR1 MNHNS, CDR2 SASEGT. CDR3 length: 16 residues. CDR3 sequence reads: CASSESRGTPGNTIYF.

The CDR3 sequence is CASSDTGHPADTQYF. This rearrangement joins TRBV7-8 to TRBJ2-3; the D call from TCRdb, TRBD1, cannot be confirmed without DNA. Germline V CDR1 and CDR2: SGHVS, FQNEAQ. There are 15 residues in the CDR3.

The chain uses TRBV7-6 and TRBJ2-5. The germline gives CDR1 SGHVS, CDR2 FNYEAQ. The CDR3 contains 12 residues. CDR3 protein: CASSSIYETQYF.

V gene TRBV24-1 combines with J gene TRBJ2-1; the D gene TCRdb calls, TRBD2, cannot be checked with no DNA. Germline CDR1 is KGHDR and CDR2 is SFDVKD. This CDR3 has 15 residues. The CDR3 protein is CATSGLAGGYNEQFF.

The chain links TRBV9 to TRBJ2-7. Germline CDR1 reads SGDLS; CDR2 reads YYNGEE. The CDR3 loop spans 14 amino acids. The CDR3 region is CASSSFGRASEQYF.

The chain combines TRBV6-1 with TRBJ2-4. This CDR3 is built from 14 residues. Looked up from germline, CDR1 is MNHNS and CDR2 is SASEGT. The CDR3 is CASSSRTTKNIQYF.

V and J are TRBV20-1 and TRBJ2-5; the TCRdb D gene call, TRBD1, has no DNA to confirm it. The CDR3 spans 14 residues. The germline V gene encodes CDR1 DFQATT and CDR2 SNEGSKA (reference sequence). The CDR3 reads CSARVGGFVETQYF.

V and J are TRBV6-8 and TRBJ2-2; checking the TCRdb D call of TRBD1 is not possible without DNA. Germline CDR1 is MNHGY and CDR2 is SAAAGT. The CDR3 spans 15 residues. CDR3 in amino acids: CASSNRTENTGELFF.

V is TRBV20-1 and J is TRBJ2-5. The CDR3 is made up of 12 amino acids. Germline V gives CDR1 DFQATT, CDR2 SNEGSKA (reference sequence). CDR3 amino acids: CSSNRETETQYF.

The rearrangement links TRBV15 to TRBJ2-1; TCRdb outputs TRBD2, but without DNA this stays unchecked. CDR1 and CDR2 from the germline V gene are LNHNV and YYDKDF (reference sequence). This CDR3 is built from 14 residues. The CDR3 here is CATSESELAGEQFF.

The chain employs TRBV5-1 and TRBJ2-3; TCRdb's D call, TRBD2, is unchecked because there is no DNA. Germline CDR1 SGHRS, CDR2 YFSETQ. The CDR3 loop spans 18 amino acids. This CDR3 is CASSLEGRLAGRADTQYF.

The chain employs TRBV7-9 and TRBJ2-5; TCRdb outputs TRBD1, but without DNA this stays unchecked. CDR1 SEHNR and CDR2 FQNEAQ come from the germline V gene (reference sequence). This CDR3 spans 15 amino acids. The CDR3 loop is CASSEYGTGAQTQYF.

This sequence joins TRBV29-1 and TRBJ2-3; TCRdb indicates TRBD2, and absent DNA this call remains unverified. The CDR3 runs to 14 residues. CDR1 and CDR2 (germline): SQVTM, ANQGSEA. CDR3 protein: CSVRGLAETDTQYF.

This CDR3 is CASKAGPGDTQYF. The chain is built from TRBV5-1 and TRBJ2-3; TCRdb picks TRBD1, but there is no DNA to check that call. Germline CDR1 reads SGHRS; CDR2 reads YFSETQ. There are 13 residues in the CDR3.

V and J are TRBV9 and TRBJ2-3; the D call of TRBD1 rests on TCRdb alone, since no DNA is present to check it. CDR1 and CDR2 (germline): SGDLS, YYNGEE. CDR3 length equals 14 residues. This CDR3 is CASSRQGWGDTQYF.

The CDR3 here is CSATIAGLTYNEQFF. The rearrangement joins TRBV29-1 to TRBJ2-1; as DNA is missing, the TRBD2 call by TCRdb cannot be tested. The CDR3 spans 15 residues. Germline assignment: CDR1 SQVTM and CDR2 ANQGSEA.

The J gene is TRBJ2-7, the V gene TRBV4-2; checking the TCRdb D call of TRBD2 is not possible without DNA. CDR3 length equals 15 residues. Germline CDR1 reads LGHNA; CDR2 reads YNFKEQ. The CDR3 reads CASRGPNYVFYEQYF.

The chain links TRBV20-1 to TRBJ2-7; TCRdb's D gene call, TRBD1, goes unchecked for lack of DNA. The V gene's germline CDR1 is DFQATT and CDR2 SNEGSKA (reference sequence). The CDR3 runs to 14 residues. CDR3 region: CSALESGTGYEQYF.

The V gene is TRBV6-6, the J gene TRBJ2-1; absent DNA, TCRdb's TRBD1 call cannot be checked. This CDR3 comprises 12 residues. Germline CDR1 is MNHNY and CDR2 is SVGAGI (reference sequence). The CDR3 loop reads CASSYFPVEQFF.

This chain connects TRBV3-1 to TRBJ2-1; TCRdb returns TRBD2, unconfirmable since there is no DNA. The germline V gene has CDR1 LGHDT and CDR2 YNNKEL (reference sequence). The CDR3 runs to 12 residues. CDR3 region: CASSTDWNEQFF.

The J gene is TRBJ1-1, the V gene TRBV5-1; TCRdb designates TRBD1, a call that cannot be tested without DNA. Looked up from germline, CDR1 is SGHRS and CDR2 is YFSETQ. The CDR3 contains 16 residues. CDR3 loop: CASSLAGTWGNTEAFF.

The CDR3 is CASSGSEAGELFF. The V call is TRBV10-1, the J call TRBJ2-2. The CDR3 length is 13 residues. The germline gives CDR1 WNHNN, CDR2 SYGVQD (reference sequence).